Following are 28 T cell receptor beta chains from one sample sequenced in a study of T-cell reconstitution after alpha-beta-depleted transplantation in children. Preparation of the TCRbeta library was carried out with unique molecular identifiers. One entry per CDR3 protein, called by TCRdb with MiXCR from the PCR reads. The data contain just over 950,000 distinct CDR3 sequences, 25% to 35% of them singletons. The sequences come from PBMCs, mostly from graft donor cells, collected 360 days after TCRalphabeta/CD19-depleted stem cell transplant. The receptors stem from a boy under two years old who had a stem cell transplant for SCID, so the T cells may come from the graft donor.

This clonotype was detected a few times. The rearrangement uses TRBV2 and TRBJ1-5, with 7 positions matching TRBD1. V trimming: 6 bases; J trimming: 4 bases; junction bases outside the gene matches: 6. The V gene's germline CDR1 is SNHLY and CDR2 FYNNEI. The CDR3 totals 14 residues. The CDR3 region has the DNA TGTGCCAGCAGACCGAAACAGGGGAATCAGCCCCAGCATTTT. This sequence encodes CASRPKQGNQPQHF.

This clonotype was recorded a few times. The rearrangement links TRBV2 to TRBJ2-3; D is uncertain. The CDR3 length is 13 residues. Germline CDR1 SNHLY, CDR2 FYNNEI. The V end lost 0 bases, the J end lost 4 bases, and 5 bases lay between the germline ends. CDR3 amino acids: CASSEALADTQYF. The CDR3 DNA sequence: TGTGCCAGCAGTGAAGCGCTGGCAGATACGCAGTATTTT.

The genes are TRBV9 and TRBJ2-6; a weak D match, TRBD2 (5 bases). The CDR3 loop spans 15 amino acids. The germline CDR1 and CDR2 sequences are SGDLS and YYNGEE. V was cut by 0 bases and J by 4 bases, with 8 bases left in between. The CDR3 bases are TGTGCCAGCAGCGTAGCGGGGTCCGGGGCCAACGTCCTGACTTTC. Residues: CASSVAGSGANVLTF. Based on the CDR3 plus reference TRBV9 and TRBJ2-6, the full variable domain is DSGVTQTPKHLITATGQRVTLRCSPRSGDLSVYWYQQSLDQGLQFLIQYYNGEERAKGNILERFSAQQFPDLHSELNLSSLELGDSALYFCASSVAGSGANVLTFGAGSRLTVL.

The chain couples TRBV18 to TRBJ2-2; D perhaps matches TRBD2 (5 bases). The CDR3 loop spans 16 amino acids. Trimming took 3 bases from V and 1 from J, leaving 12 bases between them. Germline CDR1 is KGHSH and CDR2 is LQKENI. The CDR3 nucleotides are TGTGCCAGCTCACCTTACGGGGTCCTGAACACCGGGGAGCTGTTTTTT. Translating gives CASSPYGVLNTGELFF.

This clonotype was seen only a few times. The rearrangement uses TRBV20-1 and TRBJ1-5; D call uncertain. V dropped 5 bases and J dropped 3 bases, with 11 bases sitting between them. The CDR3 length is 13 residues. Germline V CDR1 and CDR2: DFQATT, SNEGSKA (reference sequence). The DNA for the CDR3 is TGCAGTGCTGACGGGGAGGACAATCAGCCCCAGCATTTT. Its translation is CSADGEDNQPQHF.

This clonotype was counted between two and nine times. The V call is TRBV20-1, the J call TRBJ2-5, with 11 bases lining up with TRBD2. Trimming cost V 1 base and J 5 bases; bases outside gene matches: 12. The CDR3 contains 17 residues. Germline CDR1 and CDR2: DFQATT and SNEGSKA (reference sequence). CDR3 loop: CSARVPGTSGVSETQYF. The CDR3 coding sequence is TGCAGTGCTAGAGTCCCAGGGACTAGCGGAGTATCTGAGACCCAGTACTTC.

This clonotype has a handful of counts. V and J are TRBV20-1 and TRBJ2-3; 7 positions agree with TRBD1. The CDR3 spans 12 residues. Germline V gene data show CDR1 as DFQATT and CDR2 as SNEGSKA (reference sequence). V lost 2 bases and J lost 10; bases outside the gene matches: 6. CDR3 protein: CSARQTGNPQYF. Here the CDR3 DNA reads TGCAGTGCTAGACAGACAGGGAATCCGCAGTATTTT.

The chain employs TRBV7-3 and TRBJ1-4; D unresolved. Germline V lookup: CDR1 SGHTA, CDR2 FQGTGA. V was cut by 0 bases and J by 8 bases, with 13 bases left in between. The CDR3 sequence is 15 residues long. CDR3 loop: CASSLTPFPGEKLFF. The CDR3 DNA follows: TGTGCCAGCAGCTTAACGCCTTTCCCCGGGGAAAAACTGTTTTTT.

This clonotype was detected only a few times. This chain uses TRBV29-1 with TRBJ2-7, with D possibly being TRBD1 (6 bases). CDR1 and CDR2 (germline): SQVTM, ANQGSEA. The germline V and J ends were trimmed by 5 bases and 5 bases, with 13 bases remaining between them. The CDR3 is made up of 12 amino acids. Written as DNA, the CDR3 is TGCAGCGTTTGGCAGGGGCCCCACGAGCAGTACTTC. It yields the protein CSVWQGPHEQYF.

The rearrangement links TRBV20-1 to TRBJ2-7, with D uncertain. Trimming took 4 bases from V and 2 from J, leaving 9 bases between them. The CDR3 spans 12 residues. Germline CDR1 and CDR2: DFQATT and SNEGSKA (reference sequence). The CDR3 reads CSAKSATYEQYF. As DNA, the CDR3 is TGCAGTGCTAAATCAGCCACCTACGAGCAGTACTTC.

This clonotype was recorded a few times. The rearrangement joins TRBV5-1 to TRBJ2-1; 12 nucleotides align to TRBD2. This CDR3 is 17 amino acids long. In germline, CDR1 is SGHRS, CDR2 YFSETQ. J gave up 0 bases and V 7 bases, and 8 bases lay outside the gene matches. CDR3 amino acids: CASETSGGPSSYNEQFF. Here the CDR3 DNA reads TGCGCCAGCGAAACTAGCGGGGGGCCCAGCTCCTACAATGAGCAGTTCTTC. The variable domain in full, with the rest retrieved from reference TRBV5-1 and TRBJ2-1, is KAGVTQTPRYLIKTRGQQVTLSCSPISGHRSVSWYQQTPGQGLQFLFEYFSETQRNKGNFPGRFSGRQFSNSRSEMNVSTLELGDSALYLCASETSGGPSSYNEQFFGPGTRLTVL.

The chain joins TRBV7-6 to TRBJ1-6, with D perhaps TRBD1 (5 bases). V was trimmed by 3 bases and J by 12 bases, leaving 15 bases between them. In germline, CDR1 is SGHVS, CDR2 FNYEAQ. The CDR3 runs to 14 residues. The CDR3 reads CASSFRGRRGPLHF. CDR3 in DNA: TGTGCCAGCAGCTTTAGGGGCCGACGGGGACCCCTCCACTTT.

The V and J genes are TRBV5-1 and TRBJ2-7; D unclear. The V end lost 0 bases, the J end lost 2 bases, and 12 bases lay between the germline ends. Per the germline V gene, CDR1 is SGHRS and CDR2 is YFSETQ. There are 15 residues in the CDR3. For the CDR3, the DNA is TGCGCCAGCAGCTTGGAGGCAGCTGGGCCCTACGAGCAGTACTTC. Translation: CASSLEAAGPYEQYF.

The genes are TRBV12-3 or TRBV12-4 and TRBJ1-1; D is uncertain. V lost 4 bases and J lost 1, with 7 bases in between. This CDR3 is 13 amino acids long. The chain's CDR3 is CASSWRRNTEAFF. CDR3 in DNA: TGTGCCAGCAGTTGGAGGCGGAACACTGAAGCTTTCTTT.

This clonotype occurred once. Here the CDR3 DNA reads TGTGCCAGCAGGGTGGATGAGCTTTCTCCAGGGGAGCAGTACTTC. The encoded protein is CASRVDELSPGEQYF. V and J are TRBV2 and TRBJ2-7; possibly TRBD1 for D (5 bases). Trimming cost V 6 bases and J 7 bases, with 22 bases left between them. This CDR3 contains 15 residues. Germline CDR1 reads SNHLY; CDR2 reads FYNNEI.

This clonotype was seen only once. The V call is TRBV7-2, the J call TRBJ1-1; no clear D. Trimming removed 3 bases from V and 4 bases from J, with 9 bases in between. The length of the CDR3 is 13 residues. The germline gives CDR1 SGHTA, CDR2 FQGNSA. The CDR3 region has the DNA TGTGCCAGCAGCTTGAAGACGCCCACTGAAGCTTTCTTT. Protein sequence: CASSLKTPTEAFF.

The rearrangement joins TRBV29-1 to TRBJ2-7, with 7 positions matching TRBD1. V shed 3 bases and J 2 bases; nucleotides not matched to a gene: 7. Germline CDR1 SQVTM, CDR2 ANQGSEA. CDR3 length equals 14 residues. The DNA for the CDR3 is TGCAGCGTTGAGGAGGTCACAGGGGCCTACGAGCAGTACTTC. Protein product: CSVEEVTGAYEQYF.

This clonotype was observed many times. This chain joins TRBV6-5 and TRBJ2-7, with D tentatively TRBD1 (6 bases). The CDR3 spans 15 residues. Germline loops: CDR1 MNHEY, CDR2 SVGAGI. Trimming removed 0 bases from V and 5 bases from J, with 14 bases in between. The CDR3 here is CASSYSSQGSHEQYF. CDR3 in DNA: TGTGCCAGCAGTTACTCGTCCCAGGGGTCCCACGAGCAGTACTTC.

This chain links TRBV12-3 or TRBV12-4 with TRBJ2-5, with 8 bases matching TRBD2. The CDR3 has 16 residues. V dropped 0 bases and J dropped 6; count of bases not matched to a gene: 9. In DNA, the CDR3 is TGTGCCAGCAGTTTAGCAGGTCGGGGGGGTGCGAAGACCCAGTACTTC. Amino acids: CASSLAGRGGAKTQYF.

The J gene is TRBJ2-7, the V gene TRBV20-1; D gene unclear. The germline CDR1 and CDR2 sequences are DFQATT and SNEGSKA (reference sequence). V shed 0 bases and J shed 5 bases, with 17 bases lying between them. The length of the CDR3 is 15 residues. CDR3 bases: TGCAGTGCTAGAGATCGACGCCGCGGAAGGGACGAGCAGTACTTC. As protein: CSARDRRRGRDEQYF.

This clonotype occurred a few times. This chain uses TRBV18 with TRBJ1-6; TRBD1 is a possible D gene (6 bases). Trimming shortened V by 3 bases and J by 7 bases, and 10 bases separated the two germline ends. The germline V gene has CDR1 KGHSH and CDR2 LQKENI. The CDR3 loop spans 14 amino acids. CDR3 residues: CASSPHRANSPLHF. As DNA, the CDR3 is TGTGCCAGCTCACCCCACAGGGCGAATTCACCCCTCCACTTT.

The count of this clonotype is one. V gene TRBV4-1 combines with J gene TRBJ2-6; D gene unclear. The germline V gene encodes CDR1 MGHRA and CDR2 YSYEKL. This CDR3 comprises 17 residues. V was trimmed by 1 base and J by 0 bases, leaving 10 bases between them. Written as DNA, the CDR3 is TGCGCCAGCAGCCAAGGGGAACGGAGCTCTGGGGCCAACGTCCTGACTTTC. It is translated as CASSQGERSSGANVLTF.

The CDR3 DNA follows: TGTGCCAGCAGTCTACAGGTTGGGTCACCCCTCCACTTT. Translated, it gives CASSLQVGSPLHF. This rearrangement joins TRBV12-3 or TRBV12-4 to TRBJ1-6; maybe TRBD1 (5 bases). The CDR3 covers 13 residues. With 5 bases removed from V and 10 bases from J, the gap between germline ends came to 12 bases.

CDR3 residues: CASSPNGLLAKNIQYF. The DNA for the CDR3 is TGTGCCAGCTCACCAAACGGACTACTAGCCAAAAACATTCAGTACTTC. The gene calls are TRBV18 and TRBJ2-4, with TRBD2 as a possible D gene (6 bases). V was clipped by 2 bases and J by 0 bases, with 11 bases between them. There are 16 residues in the CDR3. The germline V gene has CDR1 KGHSH and CDR2 LQKENI.

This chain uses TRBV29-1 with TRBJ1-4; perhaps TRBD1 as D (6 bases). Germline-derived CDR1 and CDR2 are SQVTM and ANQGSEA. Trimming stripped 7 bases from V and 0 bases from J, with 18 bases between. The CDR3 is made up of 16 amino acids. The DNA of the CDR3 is TGCAGCGCCTCACTAGCCGGGACAACAACTAATGAAAAACTGTTTTTT. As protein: CSASLAGTTTNEKLFF.

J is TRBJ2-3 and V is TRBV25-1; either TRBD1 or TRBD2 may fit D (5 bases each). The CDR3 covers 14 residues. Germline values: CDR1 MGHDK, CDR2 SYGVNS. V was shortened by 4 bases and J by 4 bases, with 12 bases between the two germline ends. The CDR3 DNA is TGTGCCAGCAGTGGAGGGGAGATCCCAGATACGCAGTATTTT. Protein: CASSGGEIPDTQYF.

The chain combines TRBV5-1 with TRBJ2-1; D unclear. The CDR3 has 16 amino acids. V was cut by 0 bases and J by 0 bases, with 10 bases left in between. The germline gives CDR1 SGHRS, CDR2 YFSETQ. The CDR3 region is CASSLDGLSSYNEQFF. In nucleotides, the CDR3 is TGCGCCAGCAGCTTGGATGGGCTGAGCTCCTACAATGAGCAGTTCTTC.

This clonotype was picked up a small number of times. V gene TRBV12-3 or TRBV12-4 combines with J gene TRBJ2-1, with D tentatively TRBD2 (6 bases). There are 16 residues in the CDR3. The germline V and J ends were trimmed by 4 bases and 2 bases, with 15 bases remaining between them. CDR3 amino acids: CASSSHSGAPYNEQFF. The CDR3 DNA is TGTGCCAGCAGTTCCCATAGCGGCGCCCCCTACAATGAGCAGTTCTTC.